This section outlines one TCR beta chain sequence together with its context. Its antigen is as yet unknown. The V gene's germline CDR1 is SQVTM and CDR2 ANQGSEA. The CDR3 consists of 12 residues. V was trimmed by 0 bases and J by 7 bases, leaving 10 bases between them. Combining a sample-barcoded 5' primer with a J-beta primer mix, a second PCR ran for 7 to 11 cycles. The template-switch adaptor was a 5' adaptor with 12 random nucleotides. It tagged each cDNA molecule. TCRdb re-called the 5' RACE reads through MiXCR, storing one row per CDR3 protein. This repertoire shows 650,000 to 1,000,000 distinct CDR3 sequences, roughly 35% found once; its top ten account for 10% to 15%. This sample was included in a study of blood T cells in healthy people across ages. Broader study findings: The donors' CMV status was not determined, possibly confounding changes in expanded clonotypes.

Sequenced material: blood. The TCR was taken from a man aged 18 to 29 in good health. The rearrangement links TRBV29-1 to TRBJ2-7, with D possibly being TRBD1 (5 bases). CDR3 residues: CSVEDQGNEQYF. Here the CDR3 DNA reads TGCAGCGTTGAAGATCAGGGCAATGAGCAGTACTTC.